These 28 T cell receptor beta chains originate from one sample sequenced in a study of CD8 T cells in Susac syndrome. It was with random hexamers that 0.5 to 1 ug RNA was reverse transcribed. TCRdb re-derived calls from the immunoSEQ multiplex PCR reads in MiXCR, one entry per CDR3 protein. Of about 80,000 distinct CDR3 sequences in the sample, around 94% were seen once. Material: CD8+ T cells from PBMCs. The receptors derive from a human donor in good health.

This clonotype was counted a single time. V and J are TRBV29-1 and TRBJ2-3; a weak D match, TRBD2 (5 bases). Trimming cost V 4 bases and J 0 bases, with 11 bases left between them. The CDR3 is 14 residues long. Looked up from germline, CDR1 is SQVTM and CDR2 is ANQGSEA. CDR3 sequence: CSVVVAPSTDTQYF. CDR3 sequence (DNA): TGCAGCGTTGTTGTAGCGCCTAGCACAGATACGCAGTATTTT.

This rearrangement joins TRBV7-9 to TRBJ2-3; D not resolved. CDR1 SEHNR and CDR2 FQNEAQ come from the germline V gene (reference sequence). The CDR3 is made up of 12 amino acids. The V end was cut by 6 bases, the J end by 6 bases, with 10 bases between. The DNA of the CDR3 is TGTGCCAGCAGTTGGGTACGGGATACGCAGTATTTT. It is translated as CASSWVRDTQYF.

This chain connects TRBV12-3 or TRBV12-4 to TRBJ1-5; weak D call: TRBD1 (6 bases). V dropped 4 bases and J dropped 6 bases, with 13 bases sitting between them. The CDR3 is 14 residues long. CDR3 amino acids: CASSSPGEGQPQHF. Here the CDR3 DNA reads TGTGCCAGCAGTTCCCCAGGGGAGGGTCAGCCCCAGCATTTT.

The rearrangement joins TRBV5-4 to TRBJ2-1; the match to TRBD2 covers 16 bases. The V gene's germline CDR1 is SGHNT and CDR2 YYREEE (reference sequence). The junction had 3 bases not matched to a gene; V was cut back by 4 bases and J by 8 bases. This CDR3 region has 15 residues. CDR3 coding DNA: TGTGCCAGCAGCGGGACTAGCGGGGGGGCTTATGAGCAGTTCTTC. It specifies CASSGTSGGAYEQFF.

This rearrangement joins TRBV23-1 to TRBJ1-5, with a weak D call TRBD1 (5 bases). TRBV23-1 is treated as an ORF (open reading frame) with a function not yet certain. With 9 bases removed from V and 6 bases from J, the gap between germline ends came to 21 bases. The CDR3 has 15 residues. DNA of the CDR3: TGCGCCAGACTTCCAGGGAGGGTTGCAAGTCAGCCCCAGCATTTT. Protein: CARLPGRVASQPQHF.

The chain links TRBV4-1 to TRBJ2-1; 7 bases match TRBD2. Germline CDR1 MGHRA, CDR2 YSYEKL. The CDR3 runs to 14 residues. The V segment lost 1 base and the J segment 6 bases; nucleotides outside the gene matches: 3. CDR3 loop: CASSQVTSANEQFF. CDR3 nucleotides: TGCGCCAGCAGCCAAGTTACTAGCGCCAATGAGCAGTTCTTC.

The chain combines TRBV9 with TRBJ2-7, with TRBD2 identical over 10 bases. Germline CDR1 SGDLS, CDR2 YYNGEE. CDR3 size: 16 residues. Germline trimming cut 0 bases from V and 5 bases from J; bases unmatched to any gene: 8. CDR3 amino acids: CASSVDILAGINEQYF. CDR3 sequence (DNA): TGTGCCAGCAGCGTAGATATACTAGCGGGGATAAACGAGCAGTACTTC.

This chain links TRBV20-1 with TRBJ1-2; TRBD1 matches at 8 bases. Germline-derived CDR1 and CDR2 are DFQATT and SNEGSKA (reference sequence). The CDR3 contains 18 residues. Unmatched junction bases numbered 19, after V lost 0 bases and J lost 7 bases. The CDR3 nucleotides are TGCAGTGCTAGAGACAGGGGGCGGATTATCGAGATGATTTTTGGCTACACCTTC. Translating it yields CSARDRGRIIEMIFGYTF.

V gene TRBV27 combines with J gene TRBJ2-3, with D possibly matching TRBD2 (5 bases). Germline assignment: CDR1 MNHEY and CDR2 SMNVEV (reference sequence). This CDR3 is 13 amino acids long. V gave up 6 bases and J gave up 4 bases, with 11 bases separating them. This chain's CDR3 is CASSPARADTQYF. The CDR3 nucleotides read TGTGCCAGCAGCCCGGCGAGGGCAGATACGCAGTATTTT.

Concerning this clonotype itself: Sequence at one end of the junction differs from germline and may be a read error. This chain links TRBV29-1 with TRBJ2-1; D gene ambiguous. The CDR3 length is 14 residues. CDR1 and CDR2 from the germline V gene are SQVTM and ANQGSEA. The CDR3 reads CSVEGYHGVNEQFF. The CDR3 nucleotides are TGCAGCGTCGAAGGGTACCATGGGGTTAATGAGCAGTTCTTC.

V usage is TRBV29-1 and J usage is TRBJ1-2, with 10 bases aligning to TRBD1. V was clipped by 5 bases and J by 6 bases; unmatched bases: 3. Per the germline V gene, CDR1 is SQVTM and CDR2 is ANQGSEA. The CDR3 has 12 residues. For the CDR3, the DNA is TGCAGCGTTTCCGGGACAGGGGATGGCTACACCTTC. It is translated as CSVSGTGDGYTF.

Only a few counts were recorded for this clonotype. This chain's CDR3 is CASSFSDAVTETQYF. The CDR3 DNA reads as TGTGCCAGCAGCTTTTCGGATGCGGTCACAGAGACCCAGTACTTC. V is TRBV13 and J is TRBJ2-5; D not certain. Germline V gene data show CDR1 as PRHDT and CDR2 as FYEKMQ (reference sequence). Trimming took off 3 bases at V and 4 bases at J, with 15 bases between the two ends. The CDR3 loop spans 15 amino acids.

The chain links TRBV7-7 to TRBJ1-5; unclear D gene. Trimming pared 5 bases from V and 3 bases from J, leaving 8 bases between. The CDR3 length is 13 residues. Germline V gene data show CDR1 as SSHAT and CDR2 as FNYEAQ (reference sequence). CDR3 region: CASSKGLNQPQHF. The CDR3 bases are TGTGCCAGCAGCAAGGGCCTCAATCAGCCCCAGCATTTT.

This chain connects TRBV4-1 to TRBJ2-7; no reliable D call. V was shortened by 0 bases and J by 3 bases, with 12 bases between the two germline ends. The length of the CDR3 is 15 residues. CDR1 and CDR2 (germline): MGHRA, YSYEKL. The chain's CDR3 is CASSQDRGKFYEQYF. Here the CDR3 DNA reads TGCGCCAGCAGCCAAGATCGAGGCAAATTCTACGAGCAGTACTTC.

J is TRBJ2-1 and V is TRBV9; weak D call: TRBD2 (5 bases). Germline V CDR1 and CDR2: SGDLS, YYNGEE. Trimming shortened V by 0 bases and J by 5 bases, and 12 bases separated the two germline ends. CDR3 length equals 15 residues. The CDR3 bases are TGTGCCAGCAGCGTAGGAGGGAGAACGCACAATGAGCAGTTCTTC. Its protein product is CASSVGGRTHNEQFF.

The CDR3 reads CSVRQGYGEKLFF. Written as DNA, the CDR3 is TGCAGCGTGCGACAGGGATACGGTGAAAAACTGTTTTTT. The chain combines TRBV29-1 with TRBJ1-4; 7 bases line up with TRBD1. Trimming removed 6 bases from V and 7 bases from J; junction bases left unmatched: 8. Looked up from germline, CDR1 is SQVTM and CDR2 is ANQGSEA. The CDR3 spans 13 residues. The full variable domain, with the rest looked up from reference TRBV29-1 and TRBJ1-4, is SAVISQKPSRDICQRGTSLTIQCQVDSQVTMMFWYRQQPGQSLTLIATANQGSEATYESGFVIDKFPISRPNLTFSTLTVSNMSPEDSSIYLCSVRQGYGEKLFFGSGTQLSVL.

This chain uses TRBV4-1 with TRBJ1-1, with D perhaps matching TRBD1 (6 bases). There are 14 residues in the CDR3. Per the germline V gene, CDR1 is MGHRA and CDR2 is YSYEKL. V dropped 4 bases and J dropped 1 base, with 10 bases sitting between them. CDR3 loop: CASSLQTGNTEAFF. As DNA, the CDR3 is TGCGCCAGCAGCCTCCAGACAGGGAACACTGAAGCTTTCTTT.

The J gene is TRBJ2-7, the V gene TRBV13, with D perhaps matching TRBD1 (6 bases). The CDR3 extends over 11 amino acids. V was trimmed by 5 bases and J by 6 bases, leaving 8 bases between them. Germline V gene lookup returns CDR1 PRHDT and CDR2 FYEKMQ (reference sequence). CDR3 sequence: CASSLRGEQYF. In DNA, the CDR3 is TGTGCCAGCAGCCTCAGGGGCGAGCAGTACTTC.

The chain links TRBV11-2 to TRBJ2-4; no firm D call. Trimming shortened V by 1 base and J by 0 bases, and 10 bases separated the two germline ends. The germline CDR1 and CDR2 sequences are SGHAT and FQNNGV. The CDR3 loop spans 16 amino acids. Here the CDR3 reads CASSLGGSLAKNIQYF. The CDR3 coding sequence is TGTGCCAGCAGCTTAGGAGGTTCGTTAGCCAAAAACATTCAGTACTTC.

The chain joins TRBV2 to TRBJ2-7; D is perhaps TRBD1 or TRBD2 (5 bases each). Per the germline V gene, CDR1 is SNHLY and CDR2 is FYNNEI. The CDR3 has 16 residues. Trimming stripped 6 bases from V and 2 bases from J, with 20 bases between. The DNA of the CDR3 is TGTGCCAGCAGCGGCCCGACCGGGGCTGTCCCCTACGAGCAGTACTTC. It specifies CASSGPTGAVPYEQYF.

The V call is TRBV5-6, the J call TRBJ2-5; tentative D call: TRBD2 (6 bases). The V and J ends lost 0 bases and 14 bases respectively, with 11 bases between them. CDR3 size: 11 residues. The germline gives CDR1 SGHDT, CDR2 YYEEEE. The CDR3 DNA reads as TGTGCCAGCAGCTTGGGGCTAGCGACCTACTTC. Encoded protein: CASSLGLATYF.

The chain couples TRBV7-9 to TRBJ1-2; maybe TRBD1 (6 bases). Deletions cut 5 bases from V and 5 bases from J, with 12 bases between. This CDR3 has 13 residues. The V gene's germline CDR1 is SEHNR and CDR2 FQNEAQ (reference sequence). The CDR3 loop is CASSPRGPYGYTF. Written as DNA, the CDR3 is TGTGCCAGCAGCCCCCGGGGGCCGTATGGCTACACCTTC. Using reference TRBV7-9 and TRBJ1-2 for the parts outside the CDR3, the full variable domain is DTGVSQNPRHKITKRGQNVTFRCDPISEHNRLYWYRQTLGQGPEFLTYFQNEAQLEKSRLLSDRFSAERPKGSFSTLEIQRTEQGDSAMYLCASSPRGPYGYTFGSGTRLTVV.

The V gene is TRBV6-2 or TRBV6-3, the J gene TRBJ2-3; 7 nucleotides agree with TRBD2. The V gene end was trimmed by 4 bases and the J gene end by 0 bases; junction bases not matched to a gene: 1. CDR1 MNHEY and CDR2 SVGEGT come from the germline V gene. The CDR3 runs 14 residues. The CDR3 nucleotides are TGTGCCAGCAGTTGGCGGGGGAGCACAGATACGCAGTATTTT. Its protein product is CASSWRGSTDTQYF.

CDR3 DNA: TGCAGCGTTGAGCGTCGTACAGACTATGGCTACACCTTC. This gives the protein CSVERRTDYGYTF. The chain links TRBV29-1 to TRBJ1-2; no clear D gene. The germline V gene encodes CDR1 SQVTM and CDR2 ANQGSEA. With 3 bases removed from V and 3 bases from J, the gap between germline ends came to 11 bases. The CDR3 sequence is 13 residues long.

CDR3 residues: CASSAQAADRGDGYTF. CDR3 bases: TGTGCCAGCAGCGCCCAGGCCGCAGACAGGGGGGATGGCTACACCTTC. The rearrangement uses TRBV9 and TRBJ1-2; 9 bases agree with TRBD1. The ends lost 3 bases at V and 6 bases at J; junction bases unmatched: 12. This CDR3 contains 16 residues. CDR1 and CDR2 (germline): SGDLS, YYNGEE.

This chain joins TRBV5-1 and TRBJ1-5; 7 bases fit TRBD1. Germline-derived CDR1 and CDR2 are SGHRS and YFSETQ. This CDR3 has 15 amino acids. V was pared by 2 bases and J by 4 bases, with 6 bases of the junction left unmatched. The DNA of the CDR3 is TGCGCCAGCAGCTTTGGGACAGCCCAAAATCAGCCCCAGCATTTT. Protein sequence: CASSFGTAQNQPQHF.

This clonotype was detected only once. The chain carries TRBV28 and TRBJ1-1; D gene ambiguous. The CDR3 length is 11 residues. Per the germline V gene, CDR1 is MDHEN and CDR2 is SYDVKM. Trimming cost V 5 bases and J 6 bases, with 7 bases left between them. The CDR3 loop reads CASSIDSEAFF. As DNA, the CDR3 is TGTGCCAGCAGTATCGACTCTGAAGCTTTCTTT.

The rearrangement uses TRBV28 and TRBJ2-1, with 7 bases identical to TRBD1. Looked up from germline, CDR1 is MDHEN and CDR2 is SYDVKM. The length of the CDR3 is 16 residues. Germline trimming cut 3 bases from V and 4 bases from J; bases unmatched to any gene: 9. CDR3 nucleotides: TGTGCCAGCAGTTTCCCAGGACAGGTCCGATACAATGAGCAGTTCTTC. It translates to CASSFPGQVRYNEQFF.